What follows are 32 T cell receptor beta chains derived from one specimen sequenced in a study of T cells in localized non-small cell lung cancer. Sequencing used immunoSEQ multiplex PCR; TCRdb keeps in-frame clones, though not all of them. The sample includes under 35,000 clones, 70% to 90% seen only once; the top ten take 4.2%. The material sequenced was peripheral blood mononuclear cells, taken before any cancer treatment. Receptors originate from a woman aged 40 to 75 with stage III lung adenocarcinoma.

V is TRBV4-1 and J is TRBJ2-3; 9 positions agree with TRBD2. Germline loops: CDR1 MGHRA, CDR2 YSYEKL. The V segment lost 0 bases and the J segment 5 bases; nucleotides outside the gene matches: 6. This CDR3 has 16 amino acids. The CDR3 DNA follows: TGCGCCAGCAGCCAAGAAGCGGGGGGTTATGGAGATACGCAGTATTTT. This translates into CASSQEAGGYGDTQYF.

The chain recombines TRBV10-3 with TRBJ1-1; 11 nucleotides match TRBD1. Germline V lookup: CDR1 ENHRY, CDR2 SYGVKD. The V and J ends lost 3 bases and 3 bases, in that order; junction bases with no gene match: 6. The CDR3 is made up of 16 amino acids. CDR3 sequence: CAISDGTGGSDTEAFF. DNA for the CDR3: TGTGCCATCAGTGACGGGACAGGGGGTAGTGACACTGAAGCTTTCTTT.

This clone was counted a single time. The CDR3 protein is CASSSEDEDTQYF. The CDR3 nucleotides read TGTGCCAGCAGCTCCGAGGATGAGGATACGCAGTATTTT. The chain uses TRBV7-2 and TRBJ2-3; D remains unclear. The germline gives CDR1 SGHTA, CDR2 FQGNSA. Trimming took 4 bases from V and 6 from J, leaving 11 bases between them. The CDR3 spans 13 residues.

The V gene is TRBV10-3, the J gene TRBJ1-1; tentatively, D is TRBD1 (5 bases). V lost 6 bases to trimming and J lost 1 base, with 18 bases between them. The length of the CDR3 is 16 residues. Germline CDR1 ENHRY, CDR2 SYGVKD. CDR3 nucleotides: TGTGCCATCAGGCAGGCGGACAACGGGCCGAACACTGAAGCTTTCTTT. It yields the protein CAIRQADNGPNTEAFF.

The V gene is TRBV7-3, the J gene TRBJ1-1; possibly TRBD1 for D (6 bases). In germline, CDR1 is SGHTA, CDR2 FQGTGA. Trimming cost V 7 bases and J 3 bases, with 15 bases left between them. The CDR3 is made up of 14 amino acids. The CDR3 sequence is CASTPQGGDTEAFF. The DNA of the CDR3 is TGTGCCAGCACTCCACAGGGAGGGGACACTGAAGCTTTCTTT. Complete variable domain (other parts from reference TRBV7-3 and TRBJ1-1): GAGVSQTPSNKVTEKGKYVELRCDPISGHTALYWYRQSLGQGPEFLIYFQGTGAADDSGLPNDRFFAVRPEGSVSTLKIQRTERGDSAVYLCASTPQGGDTEAFFGQGTRLTVV.

The rearrangement joins TRBV7-8 to TRBJ1-1; no clear D. The CDR3 spans 12 residues. Looked up from germline, CDR1 is SGHVS and CDR2 is FQNEAQ. Trimming took 8 bases from V and 2 from J, leaving 9 bases between them. The DNA for the CDR3 is TGTGCCAGCTCCGGAATAAACACTGAAGCTTTCTTT. Its translation: CASSGINTEAFF.

The genes are TRBV29-1 and TRBJ2-2, with D maybe TRBD2 (6 bases). Trimming took off 4 bases at V and 4 bases at J, with 19 bases between the two ends. There are 16 residues in the CDR3. CDR1 and CDR2 from the germline V gene are SQVTM and ANQGSEA. The chain's CDR3 is CSVAVARGAPTGELFF. The CDR3 DNA follows: TGCAGCGTTGCGGTCGCCCGCGGGGCCCCCACCGGGGAGCTGTTTTTT.

The chain has TRBV6-6 and TRBJ2-5, with D perhaps matching TRBD1 (6 bases). V was clipped by 2 bases and J by 1 base, with 8 bases between them. CDR1 is MNHNY and CDR2 is SVGAGI in the germline V gene (reference sequence). The CDR3 is 14 amino acids. CDR3 nucleotide sequence: TGTGCCAGCAGTTACCCGGACAGCCAAGAGACCCAGTACTTC. The encoded protein is CASSYPDSQETQYF.

This chain connects TRBV11-2 to TRBJ2-7; maybe TRBD1 (6 bases). The CDR3 runs to 17 residues. V was trimmed by 1 base and J by 0 bases, leaving 16 bases between them. Per germline, CDR1 SGHAT and CDR2 FQNNGV. CDR3 residues: CASSLASGVWTSYEQYF. The CDR3, as DNA: TGTGCCAGCAGCTTAGCTTCAGGGGTCTGGACCTCCTACGAGCAGTACTTC.

The chain has TRBV28 and TRBJ2-5; 8 bases line up with TRBD1. This CDR3 has 16 residues. CDR1 is MDHEN, CDR2 SYDVKM, per germline. Trimming at V came to 5 bases and at J to 0 bases, leaving 8 bases not matched to a gene. The CDR3 spells CASSRTGRLYQETQYF. The CDR3 region has the DNA TGTGCCAGCAGTAGGACAGGGAGGTTGTACCAAGAGACCCAGTACTTC.

V usage is TRBV5-4 and J usage is TRBJ2-3; 8 bases map to TRBD2. Germline CDR1 reads SGHNT; CDR2 reads YYREEE (reference sequence). The CDR3 runs 17 residues. The trim removed 0 bases at V and 2 bases at J, leaving 8 bases unmatched. The CDR3 nucleotides are TGTGCCAGCAGCTTGGGCCCTAAGCGGGGGAACACAGATACGCAGTATTTT. Its protein product is CASSLGPKRGNTDTQYF.

The chain couples TRBV7-8 to TRBJ1-1; 7 bases map to TRBD1. V shed 5 bases, J shed 0 bases, and the junction held 9 bases outside the gene matches. Germline V lookup: CDR1 SGHVS, CDR2 FQNEAQ. The CDR3 is 16 residues long. The CDR3 nucleotides are TGTGCCAGCAGCCCGTACAGGGGACCGATGAACACTGAAGCTTTCTTT. Residues: CASSPYRGPMNTEAFF.

This clone was counted a single time. The CDR3 sequence is CASSEDRWQYEQYF. For the CDR3, the DNA is TGTGCCAGCAGTGAAGACAGGTGGCAGTACGAGCAGTACTTC. The chain couples TRBV2 to TRBJ2-7, with D perhaps TRBD1 (5 bases). Germline V CDR1 and CDR2: SNHLY, FYNNEI. The CDR3 sequence is 14 residues long. The ends were cut back, 1 base at V and 4 bases at J, with 11 bases in the middle.

V is TRBV11-2 and J is TRBJ1-5; the match to TRBD1 covers 7 bases. This CDR3 region has 14 residues. J gave up 5 bases and V 5 bases, and 6 bases lay outside the gene matches. Germline V CDR1 and CDR2: SGHAT, FQNNGV. This CDR3 reads CASSGGTADQPQHF. The CDR3 nucleotides are TGTGCCAGCAGCGGAGGGACAGCCGATCAGCCCCAGCATTTT.

V usage is TRBV30 and J usage is TRBJ1-4; no firm D call. CDR3 size: 14 residues. V lost 2 bases, J lost 8 bases, and 15 bases lay in between. CDR1 is GTSNPN and CDR2 is SVGIG in the germline V gene (reference sequence). The CDR3 DNA reads TGTGCCTGGAGTAGGGCCGGGGTAGTCGAAAAACTGTTTTTT. The encoded protein is CAWSRAGVVEKLFF.

This rearrangement joins TRBV6-6 to TRBJ1-1, with D hard to call. From germline, CDR1 is MNHNY and CDR2 SVGAGI (reference sequence). With 7 bases removed from V and 4 bases from J, the gap between germline ends came to 16 bases. This CDR3 is 14 amino acids long. The chain's CDR3 is CASKISQAGTEAFF. The CDR3 bases are TGTGCCAGCAAGATATCCCAGGCCGGCACTGAAGCTTTCTTT.

V gene TRBV5-6 combines with J gene TRBJ2-7; D remains ambiguous. The CDR3 is made up of 14 amino acids. The germline V and J ends were trimmed by 1 base and 7 bases, with 15 bases remaining between them. Germline assignment: CDR1 SGHDT and CDR2 YYEEEE. The CDR3 sequence: CASSLPDGPREQYF. CDR3 sequence (DNA): TGTGCCAGCAGCTTGCCGGACGGCCCCCGGGAGCAGTACTTC.

V usage is TRBV6-1 and J usage is TRBJ2-2; TRBD1 agrees at 8 bases. Germline CDR1 reads MNHNS; CDR2 reads SASEGT. The CDR3 runs to 14 residues. V shed 8 bases and J 4 bases; nucleotides not matched to a gene: 6. The CDR3 bases are TGTGCCAGCGGTGGACAGGGATTCACCGGGGAGCTGTTTTTT. Encoded protein: CASGGQGFTGELFF.

This chain joins TRBV19 and TRBJ1-1, with D perhaps matching TRBD1 (5 bases). Trimming pared 5 bases from V and 1 base from J, leaving 11 bases between. The CDR3 extends over 14 amino acids. Germline CDR1 is LNHDA and CDR2 is SQIVND (reference sequence). The CDR3 DNA sequence: TGTGCCAGTAGTGGGGGACTGGGGAACACTGAAGCTTTCTTT. This sequence encodes CASSGGLGNTEAFF. Filled out from reference TRBV19 and TRBJ1-1, the complete variable domain reads DGGITQSPKYLFRKEGQNVTLSCEQNLNHDAMYWYRQDPGQGLRLIYYSQIVNDFQKGDIAEGYSVSREKKESFPLTVTSAQKNPTAFYLCASSGGLGNTEAFFGQGTRLTVV.

The chain joins TRBV30 to TRBJ2-3; D ambiguous. Germline V gives CDR1 GTSNPN, CDR2 SVGIG (reference sequence). V was pared by 5 bases and J by 5 bases, with 8 bases between. The CDR3 contains 11 residues. The chain's CDR3 is CAWVGRDTQYF. As DNA, the CDR3 is TGTGCCTGGGTTGGTCGAGATACGCAGTATTTT.

The V gene is TRBV7-9, the J gene TRBJ2-7; D gene ambiguous. Germline values: CDR1 SEHNR, CDR2 FQNEAQ (reference sequence). Trimming cost V 1 base and J 3 bases, with 10 bases left between them. CDR3 length: 14 residues. As DNA, the CDR3 is TGTGCCAGCAGCTTAGAACAGATAATCTACGAGCAGTACTTC. This encodes CASSLEQIIYEQYF.

The chain links TRBV6-1 to TRBJ1-4; weak D call: TRBD1 (5 bases). The germline gives CDR1 MNHNS, CDR2 SASEGT. Trimming left V 7 bases short and J 5 bases short, with 14 bases between. CDR3 length: 14 residues. The CDR3 here is CASTVKGRNEKLFF. Written as DNA, the CDR3 is TGTGCCAGCACCGTTAAGGGACGGAATGAAAAACTGTTTTTT.

The rearrangement uses TRBV29-1 and TRBJ1-2; D is perhaps TRBD1 (5 bases). Trimming left V 6 bases short and J 6 bases short, with 14 bases between. CDR3 size: 12 residues. The germline V gene has CDR1 SQVTM and CDR2 ANQGSEA. The CDR3 DNA reads as TGCAGCGTCCTCTCTGGGGACGATGGCTACACCTTC. This translates into CSVLSGDDGYTF.

This chain uses TRBV5-5 with TRBJ2-7; tentatively, D is TRBD1 (7 bases). Trimming took 2 bases from V and 6 from J, leaving 12 bases between them. This CDR3 has 13 amino acids. Germline values: CDR1 SGHKS, CDR2 YYEKEE (reference sequence). CDR3 sequence: CASSFQGDSEQYF. CDR3 in DNA: TGTGCCAGCAGCTTTCAGGGGGACTCCGAGCAGTACTTC.

CDR3 coding DNA: TGTGCTAGTGGTCCGGCCCCCTTAGGGGGCGGAACCGGGGAGCTGTTTTTT. It is translated as CASGPAPLGGGTGELFF. This sequence joins TRBV12-5 and TRBJ2-2; TRBD1 matches 7 bases. The length of the CDR3 is 17 residues. J lost 5 bases, V lost 5 bases, and 14 bases had no gene match. CDR1 is LGHNT, CDR2 FRNRAP, per germline.

The chain uses TRBV7-2 and TRBJ1-5; D may be TRBD1 (6 bases). V was shortened by 4 bases and J by 6 bases, with 22 bases between the two germline ends. This CDR3 spans 17 amino acids. The germline gives CDR1 SGHTA, CDR2 FQGNSA. The CDR3: CASSSRVAGAQGQPQHF. In nucleotides, the CDR3 is TGTGCCAGCAGCTCCAGGGTCGCAGGGGCGCAAGGTCAGCCCCAGCATTTT.

This rearrangement joins TRBV5-6 to TRBJ2-5, with 9 bases fitting TRBD1. CDR3 size: 14 residues. CDR1 and CDR2 (germline): SGHDT, YYEEEE. V lost 0 bases and J lost 4; bases outside the gene matches: 1. CDR3 protein: CASSLDRGLETQYF. DNA of the CDR3: TGTGCCAGCAGCTTGGACAGGGGGCTAGAGACCCAGTACTTC. The whole variable domain, remainder taken from reference TRBV5-6 and TRBJ2-5, is DAGVTQSPTHLIKTRGQQVTLRCSPKSGHDTVSWYQQALGQGPQFIFQYYEEEERQRGNFPDRFSGHQFPNYSSELNVNALLLGDSALYLCASSLDRGLETQYFGPGTRLLVL.

This chain joins TRBV21-1 and TRBJ1-2. TRBV21-1 is a recognized pseudogene. The CDR3 contains 15 residues. The CDR3 region is CASSKAEEVGCGYTF. CDR3 nucleotides: TGTGCCAGCAGCAAAGCGGAGGAGGTCGGGTGTGGCTACACCTTC.

This clone appeared a few times. The chain joins TRBV6-1 to TRBJ1-5; D possibly corresponds to TRBD1 (5 bases). This CDR3 has 12 residues. CDR1 and CDR2 from the germline V gene are MNHNS and SASEGT. The CDR3 coding sequence is TGTGCGGGGCAGACGGGCGATCAGCCCCAGCATTTT. Translation: CAGQTGDQPQHF.

CDR3 in amino acids: CASSLEGRAQHF. The CDR3 nucleotides are TGTGCCAGCAGCTTAGAGGGCCGGGCCCAGCATTTT. The chain recombines TRBV7-2 with TRBJ1-5; unclear D gene. CDR3 length: 12 residues. Trimming took 1 base from V and 11 from J, leaving 9 bases between them. Germline CDR1 reads SGHTA; CDR2 reads FQGNSA.

This clone was seen only once. V gene TRBV7-2 combines with J gene TRBJ1-1, with D uncertain. CDR3 size: 11 residues. Germline CDR1 is SGHTA and CDR2 is FQGNSA. The V gene lost 5 bases and the J gene lost 3 bases, with 4 bases spanning the gap. The CDR3 coding sequence is TGTGCCAGCAGCCTATACACTGAAGCTTTCTTT. Protein: CASSLYTEAFF.

The V and J genes are TRBV4-1 and TRBJ2-3, with D possibly being TRBD2 (6 bases). V was shortened by 1 base and J by 3 bases, with 17 bases between the two germline ends. Germline CDR1 and CDR2: MGHRA and YSYEKL. The CDR3 totals 17 residues. The CDR3 spells CASSQARGRGFTDTQYF. The CDR3 bases are TGCGCCAGCAGCCAAGCCCGCGGGCGGGGATTTACAGATACGCAGTATTTT.